The present entry profiles one TCR beta chain with its context. Its antigen specificity is not known. Base qualities are not recorded, but no much larger clone differs from it by a single base. The data derive from a study of cytomegalovirus exposure and HLA in healthy donors listed by TCRdb under 2017. With respect to the entire study: According to an earlier analysis of 450 to 650 of the donors, about 190 million T cells yielded roughly 110 million unique TCR beta sequences and approximately 280 Gb of sequence data. The later analysis used no new phenotypic data to find candidate immune exposures, relying instead on TCR beta sequences and their occurrence across donors. In an earlier analysis of 500 to 650 of the donors, high-throughput TCR beta sequencing was used to judge whether each TCR beta V gene segment behaved as functional or pseudogenic. Along with the approximately 700-subject first cohort, a separate validation cohort of over 90 different subjects was used. The study combined high-throughput TCR immunosequencing, statistical association of individual TCRs with disease status, and machine learning to predict cytomegalovirus infection status. The study profiled the T cell repertoires of around 700 subjects by immunosequencing and related them to cytomegalovirus serostatus. A later analysis re-analyzed previously published TCR beta repertoires from hundreds of donors and added high-resolution HLA genotyping to study TCR occurrence patterns. Donor age, sex, ethnicity and CMV serostatus were compiled alongside the repertoire data. All discovery cohort repertoires had been generated on a single sequencing platform. On average, about 200,000 unique TCR beta nucleotide sequences were sequenced per donor among roughly 430 genotyped donors of the cohort, with 15% to 20% of those sequences being non-productive. Roughly five DR-DQ haplotypes were handled as single units for association and clustering because linkage in the cohort was strong. An early release covering around 630 HLA-typed donors comprised around 300 gigabases of sequencing data and 85 million or so unique TCR sequences. Among the approximately 400 genotyped donors, approximately 77% belonged to the genetic ancestry cluster associated with self-reported Caucasian donors. A later genetic analysis used genome-wide SNP genotypes for about 65% of the 666 donors, treating that subset as a discovery cohort. The study aimed to test whether signatures of past pathogen exposure could be identified by cataloging public T cell receptors. Class I and class II HLA loci were covered by the typing at four-digit resolution. Typing coverage differed by locus: A, B, C, DRB1 and DQB1 were typed in roughly 620-630 donors, DQA1 in approximately 520, DPA1 in some 610, and DPB1 in 450 to 480. What the authors observed across the whole study: Most TCR sequences were observed very rarely across donors, whereas some public TCRs were present in many individuals. A further reported finding was that TCR beta sequences accurately predicted the HLA-A and HLA-B alleles for most subjects in the first cohort. A later analysis found that HLA-associated TCR beta chains were more clonally expanded and had lower generation probabilities than equally common non-associated chains. Sequencing depth was assumed to be roughly uniform across donors in the presence/absence analyses, though that assumption may not hold. In a later analysis, TCR association rates were found to vary across HLA loci, with the most associated TCRs seen for DRB1 alleles and the fewest for HLA-C alleles. Broadly in line with IMGT annotations, most TCR beta V segments showed up in productive rearrangements about 87% or about 30% of the time in an earlier analysis of several hundred of the donors. The cohort was sequenced for TCR beta chains only, and without alpha or paired-chain data the features that could be detected were limited. According to a later analysis, most CMV-associated TCR beta chains appeared to be HLA-restricted, and the HLA associations seemed to be driven largely by CMV exposure. A cluster of highly shared sequence variants was judged likely to be a technical artifact of the sequencing pipeline. At a false discovery rate of 0.05, a later analysis linked under 20,000 TCR beta sequences to specific HLA alleles. A later genetic analysis reported fewer N-insertions in productive TCRs among donors in an Asian-associated ancestry cluster than the roughly 700-donor mean. In vitro tests confirmed that three of the cytomegalovirus-associated TCR beta chains recognize cytomegalovirus antigens. An association between a missense DCLRE1C variant and V-gene and J-gene trimming of TCR beta chains was found in a later genetic analysis and replicated in an independent cohort. Because HLA typing was unavailable for some donors at each locus, only the typed subset was used in association tests. Correlated functional status among segregating V segments might be attributable to linkage disequilibrium, but an unknown experimental factor could not be ruled out. The classifier was reported to diagnose cytomegalovirus status with high specificity and sensitivity in both the original cohort and the validation cohort. In the study, some 160 TCR beta chains were listed as associated with cytomegalovirus. The earlier analysis of some 540 of the donors excluded 15 to 20 rarely observed V segments, including chromosome 9 orphons, because counts were too low. According to a later analysis, parvovirus B19, influenza, CMV and Epstein-Barr virus appeared linked to several top co-occurrence clusters. Some IMGT-functional V segments, including TRBV6-2 and TRBV6-3, could not be told apart with the 87-base-pair reads, so those segments were excluded. The authors suggested that the approach could potentially be generalized to other disease states and immunological phenotypes. The only immune exposure information available for the cohort was CMV serostatus. When HLA alleles, especially DR and DQ, strongly co-occurred, TCR associations were difficult to assign to individual alleles.

Its CDR3 holds 13 amino acids, cysteine through phenylalanine. Only the CDR3 part of the read is kept: 39 bases, read in frame from the first base. CDR1 and CDR2, looked up from the germline V gene, are SGDLS and YYNGEE. Ends trimmed: V by 7 bases, J by 7 bases; bases unmatched to a gene: 8. Library generation was performed with the immunoSEQ multiplex PCR assay. A mixture of 60 forward primers for TCR Vbeta segments and 13 reverse primers for TCR Jbeta segments was used in the multiplex PCR. The CDR3 region of rearranged TCR beta genes was amplified from genomic DNA with a multiplex PCR assay. The amplified TCR beta libraries were sequenced on the Illumina HiSeq System as 87-base-pair reads. The paper's data handling went like this. A later analysis tallied roughly 80 million unique TCR beta chains across the 610 or so repertoires, and approximately 12 million of those chains were shared by two or more donors. To remove PCR and sequencing errors, raw reads were error-corrected and collapsed into unique sequences using a nearest-neighbor algorithm that merged closely related sequences. V, D and J gene segments were assigned by aligning CDR3 sequences to IMGT reference sequences. For a sequence to be retained, at least a six-nucleotide match to both a V gene segment and a J gene segment was required. A rearrangement counted as productive if the CDR3 had no stop codons and remained in frame with V and J, and every other rearrangement counted as non-productive. CDR3 was defined by IMGT convention, running from the second conserved V-encoded cysteine to the conserved J-encoded phenylalanine. The earlier analysis of roughly 590 of the donors excluded sequences that lacked an unambiguous match to a single V gene segment. An earlier analysis of several hundred of the donors called V segments functional above 56.7% productive rearrangements and segregating when the between-donor standard deviation exceeded 5%. A statistical classification framework was developed to diagnose cytomegalovirus status using the catalog of TCR beta chain sequences. V and J gene assignment, in a later analysis, came from comparing TCR nucleotide sequences with IMGT/GENE-DB human TR gene sequences. In a later analysis, CDR3 sequences and most-parsimonious VDJ recombination scenarios were assigned using the TCRdist pipeline. In a later analysis, each TCR beta chain was defined by its CDR3 amino acid sequence together with its V-gene family, and reads lacking a unique V-gene family were excluded. In a later analysis, fewer than 600 highly shared, low-generation-probability nucleotide sequences were removed to address suspected cross-contamination and a sequencing artifact. For each public chain, a later analysis derived a clonal expansion index from normalized ranks of inferred template counts within each repertoire. In a later analysis, generation probabilities were computed with a VDJ recombination model fitted to out-of-frame rearrangements, and the resulting probabilities were checked against IGoR. In a later analysis, TCR-TCR, TCR-HLA and TCR-CMV co-occurrence was scored with hypergeometric tests, and a repertoire-size bias correction was applied to TCR pairs. A later analysis estimated false discovery rates by permuting HLA or CMV assignments 20 times. In a later analysis, co-occurring TCRs were grouped using DBSCAN, and TCRdist sequence similarity was added for clustering within HLA-allele-positive subsets. Repertoires with fewer than 30,000 or more than 120,000 public chains, plus five repertoires with anomalous nucleotide sharing, were excluded from co-occurrence clustering. Imported from immuneACCESS, the table was reduced by TCRdb to in-frame sequences with V and J called. These copies leave out some clones; in studies compared against another copy, an unresolved V gene accounts for under half, and the cause of the remainder is not known. The V and J calls and clone size were taken over from that table, and D and trimming were inferred from the DNA. The sample table holds 150,000 to 180,000 clones, of which roughly 75% were seen once. The leading ten clones occupy around 1.5% of the sample.

The cohort consisted of 600 to 750 healthy bone marrow donors. At the time of sampling, all cohort members were nominally healthy, though unrecorded immune exposures were likely present. The donor was CMV seronegative and belonged to the group of approximately 320 seronegative cohort members. Every donor gave a peripheral blood sample, and the peripheral blood mononuclear cells from that sample were used for TCR beta sequencing. The Qiagen DNeasy Blood Extraction Kit was used to extract genomic DNA from the blood cell samples. What was sequenced was PBMCs. The V and J genes are TRBV9 and TRBJ2-1, with 7 bases matching TRBD2. This sequence was found in a man aged 18 to 29 in good health and CMV-seronegative. The base sequence is TGTGCCAGCTCAGCGGGAACTGGGAATGAGCAGTTCTTC. Its translation reads: CASSAGTGNEQFF.